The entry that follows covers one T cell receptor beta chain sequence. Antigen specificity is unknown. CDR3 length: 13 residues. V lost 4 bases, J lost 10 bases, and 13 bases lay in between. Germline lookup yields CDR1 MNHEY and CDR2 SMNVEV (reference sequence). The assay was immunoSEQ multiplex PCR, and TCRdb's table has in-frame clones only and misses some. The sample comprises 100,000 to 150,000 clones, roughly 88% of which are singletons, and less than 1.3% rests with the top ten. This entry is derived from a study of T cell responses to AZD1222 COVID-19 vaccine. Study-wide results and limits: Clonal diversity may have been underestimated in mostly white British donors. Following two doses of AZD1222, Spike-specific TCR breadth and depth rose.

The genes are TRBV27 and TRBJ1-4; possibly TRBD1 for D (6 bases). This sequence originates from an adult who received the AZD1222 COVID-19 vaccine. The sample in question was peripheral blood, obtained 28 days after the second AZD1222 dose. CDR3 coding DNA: TGTGCCAGCAGTTCGGACAGCTCTCTAAAACTGTTTTTT. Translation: CASSSDSSLKLFF. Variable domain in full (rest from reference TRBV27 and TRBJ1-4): EAQVTQNPRYLITVTGKKLTVTCSQNMNHEYMSWYRQDPGLGLRQIYYSMNVEVTDKGDVPEGYKVSRKEKRNFPLILESPSPNQTSLYFCASSSDSSLKLFFGSGTQLSVL.